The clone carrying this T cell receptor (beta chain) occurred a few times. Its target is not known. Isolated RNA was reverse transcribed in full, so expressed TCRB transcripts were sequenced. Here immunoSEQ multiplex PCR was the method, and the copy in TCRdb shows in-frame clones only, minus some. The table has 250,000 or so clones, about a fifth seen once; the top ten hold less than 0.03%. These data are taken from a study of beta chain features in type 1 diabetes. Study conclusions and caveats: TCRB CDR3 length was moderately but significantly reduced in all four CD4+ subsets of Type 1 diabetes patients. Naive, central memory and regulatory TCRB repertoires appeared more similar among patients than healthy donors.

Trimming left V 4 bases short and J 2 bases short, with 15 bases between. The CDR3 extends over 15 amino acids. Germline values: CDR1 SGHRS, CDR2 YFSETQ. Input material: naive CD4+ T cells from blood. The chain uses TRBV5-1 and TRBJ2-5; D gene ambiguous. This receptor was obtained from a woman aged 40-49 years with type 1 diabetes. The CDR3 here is CASSARPETQETQYF. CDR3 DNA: TGCGCCAGCAGCGCGAGACCCGAGACTCAAGAGACCCAGTACTTC.